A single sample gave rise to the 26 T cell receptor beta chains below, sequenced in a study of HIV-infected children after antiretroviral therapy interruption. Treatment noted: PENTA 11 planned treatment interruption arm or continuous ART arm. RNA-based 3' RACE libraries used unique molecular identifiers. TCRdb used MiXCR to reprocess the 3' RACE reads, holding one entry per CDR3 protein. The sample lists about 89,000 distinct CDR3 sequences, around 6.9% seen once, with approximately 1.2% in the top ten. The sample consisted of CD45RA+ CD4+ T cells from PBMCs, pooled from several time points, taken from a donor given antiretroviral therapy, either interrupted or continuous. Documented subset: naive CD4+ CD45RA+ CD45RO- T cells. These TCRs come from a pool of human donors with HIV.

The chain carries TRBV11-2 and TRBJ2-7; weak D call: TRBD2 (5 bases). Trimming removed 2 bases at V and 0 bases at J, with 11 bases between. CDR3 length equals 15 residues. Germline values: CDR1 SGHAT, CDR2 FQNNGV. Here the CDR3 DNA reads TGTGCCAGCAGCTTACACGGGAAAAACTCCTACGAGCAGTACTTC. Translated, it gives CASSLHGKNSYEQYF.

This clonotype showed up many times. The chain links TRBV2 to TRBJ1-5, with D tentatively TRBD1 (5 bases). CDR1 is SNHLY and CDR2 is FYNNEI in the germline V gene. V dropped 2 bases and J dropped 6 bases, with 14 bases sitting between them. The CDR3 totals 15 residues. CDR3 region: CASSEQGPFGQPQHF. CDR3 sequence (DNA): TGTGCCAGCAGTGAACAGGGCCCTTTTGGTCAGCCCCAGCATTTT.

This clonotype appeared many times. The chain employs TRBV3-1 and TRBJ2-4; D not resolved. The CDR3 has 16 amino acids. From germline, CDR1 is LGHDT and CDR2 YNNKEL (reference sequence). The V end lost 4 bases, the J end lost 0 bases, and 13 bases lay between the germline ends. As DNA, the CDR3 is TGTGCCAGCAGCCGTCGACGAGATCTAGCCAAAAACATTCAGTACTTC. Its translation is CASSRRRDLAKNIQYF. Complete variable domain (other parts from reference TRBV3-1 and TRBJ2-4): DTAVSQTPKYLVTQMGNDKSIKCEQNLGHDTMYWYKQDSKKFLKIMFSYNNKELIINETVPNRFSPKSPDKAHLNLHINSLELGDSAVYFCASSRRRDLAKNIQYFGAGTRLSVL.

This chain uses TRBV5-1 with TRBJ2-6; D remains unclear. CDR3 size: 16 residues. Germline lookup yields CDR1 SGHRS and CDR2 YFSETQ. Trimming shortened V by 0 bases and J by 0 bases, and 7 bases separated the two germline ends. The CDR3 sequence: CASSLVGDSGANVLTF. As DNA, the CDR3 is TGCGCCAGCAGCTTGGTAGGAGACTCTGGGGCCAACGTCCTGACTTTC.

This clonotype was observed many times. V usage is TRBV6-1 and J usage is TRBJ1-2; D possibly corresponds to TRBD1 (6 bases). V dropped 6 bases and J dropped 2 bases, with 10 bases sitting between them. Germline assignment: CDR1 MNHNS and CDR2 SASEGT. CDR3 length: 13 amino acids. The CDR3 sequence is CASSHRENYGYTF. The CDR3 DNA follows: TGTGCCAGCAGCCACAGGGAGAACTATGGCTACACCTTC.

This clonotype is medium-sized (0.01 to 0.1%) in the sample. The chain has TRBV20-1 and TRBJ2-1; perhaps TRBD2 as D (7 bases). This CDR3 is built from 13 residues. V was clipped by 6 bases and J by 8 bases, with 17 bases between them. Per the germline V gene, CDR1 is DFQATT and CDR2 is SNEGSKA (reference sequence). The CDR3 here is CSAEGGSVDEQFF. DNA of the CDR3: TGCAGTGCCGAGGGGGGGTCCGTTGATGAGCAGTTCTTC.

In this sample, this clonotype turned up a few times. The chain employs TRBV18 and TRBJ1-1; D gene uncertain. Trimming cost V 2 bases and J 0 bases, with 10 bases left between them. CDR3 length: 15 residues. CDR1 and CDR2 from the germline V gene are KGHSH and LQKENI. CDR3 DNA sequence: TGTGCCAGCTCACCAGGGAAAGGGATGAACACTGAAGCTTTCTTT. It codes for CASSPGKGMNTEAFF.

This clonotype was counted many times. The CDR3 region is CATSDLNGGYTF. Here the CDR3 DNA reads TGTGCCACCAGTGATTTGAACGGAGGCTACACCTTC. The V call is TRBV24-1, the J call TRBJ1-2; D uncertain. This CDR3 comprises 12 residues. Trimming took off 0 bases at V and 8 bases at J, with 6 bases between the two ends. Germline V gene sequence: CDR1 KGHDR, CDR2 SFDVKD.

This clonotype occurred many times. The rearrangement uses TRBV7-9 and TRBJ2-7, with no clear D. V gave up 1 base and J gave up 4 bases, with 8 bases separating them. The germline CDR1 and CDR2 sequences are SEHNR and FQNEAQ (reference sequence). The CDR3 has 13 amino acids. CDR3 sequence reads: CASSLGNKYEQYF. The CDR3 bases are TGTGCCAGCAGCTTAGGTAACAAATACGAGCAGTACTTC.

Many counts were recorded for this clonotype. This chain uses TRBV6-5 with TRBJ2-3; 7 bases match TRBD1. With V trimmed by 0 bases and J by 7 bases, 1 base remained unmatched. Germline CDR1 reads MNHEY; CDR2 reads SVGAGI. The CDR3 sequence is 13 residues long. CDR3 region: CASSYSRGHTQYF. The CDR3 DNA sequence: TGTGCCAGCAGTTACTCTAGGGGGCATACGCAGTATTTT.

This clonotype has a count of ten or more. The CDR3 reads CSVPLAGGTTSTDTQYF. CDR3 sequence (DNA): TGCAGCGTTCCCCTAGCGGGGGGGACTACTAGCACAGATACGCAGTATTTT. The chain links TRBV29-1 to TRBJ2-3; 12 bases agree with TRBD2. Germline trimming cut 5 bases from V and 0 bases from J; bases unmatched to any gene: 9. This CDR3 spans 17 amino acids. Germline V lookup: CDR1 SQVTM, CDR2 ANQGSEA.

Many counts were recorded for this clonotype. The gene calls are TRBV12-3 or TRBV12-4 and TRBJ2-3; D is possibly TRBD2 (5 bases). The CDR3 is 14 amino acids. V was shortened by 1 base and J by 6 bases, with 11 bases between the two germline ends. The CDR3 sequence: CASSLGRRTDTQYF. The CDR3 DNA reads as TGTGCCAGCAGTTTAGGGAGGAGAACCGATACGCAGTATTTT.

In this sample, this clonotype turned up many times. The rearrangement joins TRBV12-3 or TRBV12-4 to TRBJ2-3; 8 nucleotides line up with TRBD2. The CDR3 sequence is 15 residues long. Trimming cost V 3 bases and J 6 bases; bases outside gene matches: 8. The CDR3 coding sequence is TGTGCCAGCAGTTTCCTAGCGGGTCCGGGGGATACGCAGTATTTT. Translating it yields CASSFLAGPGDTQYF.

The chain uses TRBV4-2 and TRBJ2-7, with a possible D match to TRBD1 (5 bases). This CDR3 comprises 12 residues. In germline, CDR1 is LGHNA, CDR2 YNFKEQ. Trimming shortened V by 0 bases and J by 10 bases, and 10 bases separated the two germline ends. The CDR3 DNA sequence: TGTGCCAGCAGCCAAGACAGGGTTGAACAGTACTTC. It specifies CASSQDRVEQYF.

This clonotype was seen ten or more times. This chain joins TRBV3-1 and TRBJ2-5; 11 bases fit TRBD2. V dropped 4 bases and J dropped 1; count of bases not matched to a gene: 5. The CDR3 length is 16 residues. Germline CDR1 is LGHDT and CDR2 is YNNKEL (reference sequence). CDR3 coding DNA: TGTGCCAGCAGCCTGCTAGCGGGGGGCCCCCAAGAGACCCAGTACTTC. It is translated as CASSLLAGGPQETQYF.

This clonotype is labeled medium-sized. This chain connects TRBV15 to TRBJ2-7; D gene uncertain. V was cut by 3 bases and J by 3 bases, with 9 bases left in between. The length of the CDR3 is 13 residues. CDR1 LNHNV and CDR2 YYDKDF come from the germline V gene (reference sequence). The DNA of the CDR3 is TGTGCCACCAGCAGGAAGACCCACTACGAGCAGTACTTC. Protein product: CATSRKTHYEQYF.

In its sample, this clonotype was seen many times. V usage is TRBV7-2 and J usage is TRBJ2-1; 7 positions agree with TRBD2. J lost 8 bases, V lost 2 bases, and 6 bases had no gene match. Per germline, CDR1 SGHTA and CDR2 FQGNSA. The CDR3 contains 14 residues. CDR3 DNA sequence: TGTGCCAGCAGCTTACGGGGGGTGGTCGATGAGCAGTTCTTC. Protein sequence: CASSLRGVVDEQFF.

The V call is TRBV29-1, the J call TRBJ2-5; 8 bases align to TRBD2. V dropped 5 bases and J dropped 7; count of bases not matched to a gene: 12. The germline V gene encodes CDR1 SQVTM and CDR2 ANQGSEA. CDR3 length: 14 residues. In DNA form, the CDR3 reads TGCAGCGTTCCCGGCGGGGGGCAAAGGGGGACCCAGTACTTC. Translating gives CSVPGGGQRGTQYF. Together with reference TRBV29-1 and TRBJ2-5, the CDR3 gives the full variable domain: SAVISQKPSRDICQRGTSLTIQCQVDSQVTMMFWYRQQPGQSLTLIATANQGSEATYESGFVIDKFPISRPNLTFSTLTVSNMSPEDSSIYLCSVPGGGQRGTQYFGPGTRLLVL.

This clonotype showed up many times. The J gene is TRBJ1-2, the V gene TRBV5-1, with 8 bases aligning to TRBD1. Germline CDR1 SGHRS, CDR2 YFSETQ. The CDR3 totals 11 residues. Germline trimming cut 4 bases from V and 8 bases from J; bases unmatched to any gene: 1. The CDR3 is CASSGTGGYTF. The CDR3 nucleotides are TGCGCCAGCAGCGGGACAGGAGGCTACACCTTC.

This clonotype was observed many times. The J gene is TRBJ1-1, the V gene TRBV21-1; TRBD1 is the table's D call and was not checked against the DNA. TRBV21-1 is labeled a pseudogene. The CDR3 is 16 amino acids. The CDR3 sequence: CASSSPTGRTNTEAFF. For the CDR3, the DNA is TGTGCCAGCAGCTCTCCCACGGGCAGGACTAACACTGAAGCTTTCTTT.

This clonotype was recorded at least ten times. CDR3 coding DNA: TGTGCCAGCAGTTACCGGGACGGATCTGGAAACACCATATATTTT. Translated: CASSYRDGSGNTIYF. The chain recombines TRBV6-6 with TRBJ1-3; tentative D call: TRBD1 (5 bases). Deletions cut 2 bases from V and 1 base from J, with 9 bases between. The CDR3 sequence is 15 residues long. Germline CDR1 and CDR2: MNHNY and SVGAGI (reference sequence).

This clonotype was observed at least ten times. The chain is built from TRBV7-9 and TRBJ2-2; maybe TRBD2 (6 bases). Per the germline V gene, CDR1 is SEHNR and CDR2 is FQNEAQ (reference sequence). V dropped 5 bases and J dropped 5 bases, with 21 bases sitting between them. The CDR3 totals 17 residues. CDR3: CASSRSAGQGNTGELFF. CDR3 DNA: TGTGCCAGCAGCCGCAGCGCGGGGCAGGGAAATACCGGGGAGCTGTTTTTT.

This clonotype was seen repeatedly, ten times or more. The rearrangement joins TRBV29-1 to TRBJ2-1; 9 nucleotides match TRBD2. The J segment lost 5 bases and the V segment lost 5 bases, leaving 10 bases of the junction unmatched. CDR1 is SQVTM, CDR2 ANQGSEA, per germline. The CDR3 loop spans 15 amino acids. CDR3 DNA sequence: TGCAGCGTTAAACCCGGACTAGCGACGAACAATGAGCAGTTCTTC. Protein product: CSVKPGLATNNEQFF.

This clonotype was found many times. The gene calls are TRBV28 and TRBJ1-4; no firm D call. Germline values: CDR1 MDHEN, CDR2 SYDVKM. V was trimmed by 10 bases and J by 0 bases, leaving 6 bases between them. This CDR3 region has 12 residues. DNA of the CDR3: TGTGCCACGTGGGCAACTAATGAAAAACTGTTTTTT. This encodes CATWATNEKLFF.

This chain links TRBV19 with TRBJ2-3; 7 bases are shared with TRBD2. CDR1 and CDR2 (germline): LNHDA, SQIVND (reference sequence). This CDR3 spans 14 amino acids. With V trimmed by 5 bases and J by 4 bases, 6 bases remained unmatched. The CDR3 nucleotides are TGTGCCAGTAGTTGGGGGGGTGGGTCAGATACGCAGTATTTT. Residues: CASSWGGGSDTQYF.

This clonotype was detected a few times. CDR3 DNA sequence: TGCGCCAGCAGCTTGCTAGCGGGGGGTTACAATGAGCAGTTCTTC. It translates to CASSLLAGGYNEQFF. This chain connects TRBV5-1 to TRBJ2-1; 11 bases map to TRBD2. The V segment lost 1 base and the J segment 4 bases; nucleotides outside the gene matches: 1. This CDR3 has 15 residues. Germline CDR1 SGHRS, CDR2 YFSETQ.